The 12 T cell receptor beta chains given below trace back to one sample, sequenced in a study of OX40 agonist ivuxolimab in advanced cancers. Produced via immunoSEQ multiplex PCR; TCRdb's table is partial and in-frame only. The data contain fewer than 80,000 clones, roughly 87% of them singletons. This specimen consisted of CD4+ or CD8+ T cells sorted from blood, obtained in a trial of the OX40 agonist ivuxolimab. Receptors originate from an adult with an advanced solid tumor such as melanoma, head and neck, liver or kidney cancer.

This clone has just one count. This chain uses TRBV5-8 with TRBJ2-1, with 7 bases fitting TRBD2. CDR3 size: 15 residues. Trimming at V came to 0 bases and at J to 5 bases, leaving 5 bases not matched to a gene. Germline V gene data show CDR1 as SGHTS and CDR2 as YDEGEE. Here the CDR3 reads CASSLGLAANNEQFF. The DNA for the CDR3 is TGTGCCAGCAGCTTGGGGCTAGCGGCGAACAATGAGCAGTTCTTC.

The chain links TRBV19 to TRBJ1-2; no definite D call. From germline, CDR1 is LNHDA and CDR2 SQIVND (reference sequence). CDR3 length: 13 residues. Trimming removed 5 bases at V and 7 bases at J, with 14 bases between. The CDR3 DNA sequence: TGTGCCAGTAGTGAAGAGGTCGGCGCTGGCTACACCTTC. It specifies CASSEEVGAGYTF.

The chain combines TRBV10-3 with TRBJ2-7; TRBD2 agrees at 14 bases. The CDR3 spans 17 residues. The germline CDR1 and CDR2 sequences are ENHRY and SYGVKD. V dropped 0 bases and J dropped 2; count of bases not matched to a gene: 3. The CDR3 here is CAISESGLAGVTYEQYF. The CDR3 DNA sequence: TGTGCCATCAGTGAGTCGGGACTAGCGGGGGTAACCTACGAGCAGTACTTC.

The chain couples TRBV7-3 to TRBJ2-3; 14 nucleotides line up with TRBD2. The CDR3 runs to 17 residues. The V and J ends lost 4 bases and 4 bases, in that order; junction bases with no gene match: 7. The germline gives CDR1 SGHTA, CDR2 FQGTGA. In DNA, the CDR3 is TGTGCCAGCAGCTCTCTGACTAGCGGGGGGGCCGCAGATACGCAGTATTTT. This codes for CASSSLTSGGAADTQYF.

The chain couples TRBV2 to TRBJ1-2; D not certain. The CDR3 runs to 16 residues. Germline-derived CDR1 and CDR2 are SNHLY and FYNNEI. The ends were cut back, 2 bases at V and 1 base at J, with 14 bases in the middle. The CDR3 region has the DNA TGTGCCAGCAGTGAAAGGGAGGCCTCCTTTAACTATGGCTACACCTTC. This translates into CASSEREASFNYGYTF.

V gene TRBV10-3 combines with J gene TRBJ2-1, with D unclear. V was pared by 5 bases and J by 5 bases, with 7 bases between. The CDR3 length is 12 residues. Germline lookup yields CDR1 ENHRY and CDR2 SYGVKD. The CDR3 DNA reads TGTGCCATCAGTCCCCGTAACAATGAGCAGTTCTTC. This codes for CAISPRNNEQFF.

The chain carries TRBV6-5 and TRBJ2-7, with 9 bases lining up with TRBD2. The CDR3 has 15 residues. Germline V gene sequence: CDR1 MNHEY, CDR2 SVGAGI. Unmatched junction bases numbered 8, after V lost 2 bases and J lost 6 bases. The CDR3 DNA reads as TGTGCCAGCAGTTACGGAGGCGGGGGGGCGGGCGAGCAGTACTTC. This codes for CASSYGGGGAGEQYF.

V is TRBV5-1 and J is TRBJ2-3, with TRBD2 matching 15 bases. Germline trimming cut 4 bases from V and 3 bases from J; bases unmatched to any gene: 6. The CDR3 contains 17 residues. CDR1 SGHRS and CDR2 YFSETQ come from the germline V gene. The CDR3 loop is CASSRTSGGAVTDTQYF. The CDR3 region has the DNA TGCGCCAGCAGCAGGACTAGCGGGGGGGCAGTAACAGATACGCAGTATTTT.

The gene calls are TRBV10-2 and TRBJ1-1; maybe TRBD1 (6 bases). Germline V gives CDR1 WSHSY, CDR2 SAAADI. CDR3 size: 14 residues. The V and J ends lost 8 bases and 0 bases respectively, with 13 bases between them. The CDR3 DNA reads as TGCGCCAGCCGCGTGGGGGGCTTGAACACTGAAGCTTTCTTT. This codes for CASRVGGLNTEAFF.

The rearrangement joins TRBV5-6 to TRBJ1-5; a weak D match, TRBD1 (5 bases). CDR1 is SGHDT, CDR2 YYEEEE, per germline. The CDR3 covers 13 residues. With 2 bases removed from V and 11 bases from J, the gap between germline ends came to 14 bases. The CDR3 nucleotides are TGTGCCAGCAGCTTAAGCACTAGGGGTTCCCAGCATTTT. It specifies CASSLSTRGSQHF.

V usage is TRBV11-3 and J usage is TRBJ2-3; 8 bases align to TRBD2. The ends lost 6 bases at V and 5 bases at J; junction bases unmatched: 1. Germline loops: CDR1 SGHNT, CDR2 YENEEA. This CDR3 is 12 amino acids long. CDR3 DNA: TGTGCCAGCAGGGCGGGGGGAGATACGCAGTATTTT. It is translated as CASRAGGDTQYF. Using reference TRBV11-3 and TRBJ2-3 for the parts outside the CDR3, the full variable domain is EAGVVQSPRYKIIEKKQPVAFWCNPISGHNTLYWYLQNLGQGPELLIRYENEEAVDDSQLPKDRFSAERLKGVDSTLKIQPAELGDSAVYLCASRAGGDTQYFGPGTRLTVL.

The chain joins TRBV11-1 to TRBJ2-2; possibly TRBD1 for D (7 bases). Germline values: CDR1 SGHAT, CDR2 FQDESV (reference sequence). This CDR3 contains 15 residues. The V gene lost 2 bases and the J gene lost 6 bases, with 13 bases spanning the gap. The CDR3 DNA sequence: TGTGCCAGCAGCTTATGGTCAGGGGGGCCCGGGGAGCTGTTTTTT. As protein: CASSLWSGGPGELFF.